The TCR beta chain described here comes from a study of Graves' ophthalmopathy and Graves' hyperthyroidism. As for the study in general: The blood sample was drawn at first diagnosis and before any treatment.

This clonotype was counted ten times or more. Antigen unknown. A clone one base away is much larger, so this may be a read error. Per the germline V gene, CDR1 is MGHDK and CDR2 is SYGVNS. The CDR3 sequence is 13 residues long. Amplification of the TCR beta CDR3 regions used RNA transcripts (as template). An initial RT-PCR round employing HTBI primers preceded a second-round multiplex PCR. TCRdb ran MiXCR on the multiplex PCR reads and lists one entry per CDR3 protein. This repertoire shows some 210,000 distinct CDR3 sequences, roughly 27% found once; its top ten account for around 9.8%. Whole-study results and caveats: Among expanded thyroid clonotypes above 0.001 frequency, most also occurred in blood.

This TCR was recovered from a man aged 50 or older with Graves' ophthalmopathy. The sample consisted of peripheral blood. The chain carries TRBV25-1 and TRBJ1-1, with D unclear. The chain's CDR3 is CASSDFPGTGAFF. The CDR3 region has the DNA TGTGCCAGCAGTGATTTCCCGGGCACTGGAGCTTTCTTT. The entire variable domain, with the rest obtained from reference TRBV25-1 and TRBJ1-1, is as follows: EADIYQTPRYLVIGTGKKITLECSQTMGHDKMYWYQQDPGMELHLIHYSYGVNSTEKGDLSSESTVSRIRTEHFPLTLESARPSHTSQYLCASSDFPGTGAFFGQGTRLTVV.